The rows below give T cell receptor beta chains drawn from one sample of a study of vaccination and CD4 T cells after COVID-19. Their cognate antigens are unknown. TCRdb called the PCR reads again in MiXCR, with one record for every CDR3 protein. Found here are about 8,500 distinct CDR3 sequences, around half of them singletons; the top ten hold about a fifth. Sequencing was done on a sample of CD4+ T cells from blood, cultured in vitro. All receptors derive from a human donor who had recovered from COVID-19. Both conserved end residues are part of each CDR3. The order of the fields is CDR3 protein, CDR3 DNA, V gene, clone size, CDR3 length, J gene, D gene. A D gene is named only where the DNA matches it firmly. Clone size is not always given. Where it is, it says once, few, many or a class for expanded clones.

CDR3: CAISDNRGSGNTIYF
DNA: TGTGCCATCAGTGATAACCGAGGCTCTGGAAACACCATATATTTT
V: TRBV10-3
size: -
length: 15
J: TRBJ1-3
D: -

CDR3: CASSHSGRANEKLFF
DNA: TGTGCCAGCAGTCACTCCGGGAGAGCCAATGAAAAACTGTTTTTT
V: TRBV27
size: -
length: 15
J: TRBJ1-4
D: -

CDR3: CASRASGGWFF
DNA: TGTGCCAGCAGGGCTAGCGGGGGGTGGTTCTTC
V: TRBV7-3
size: -
length: 11
J: TRBJ2-1
D: TRBD2

CDR3: CASSYSGGPSGQYF
DNA: TGTGCCAGCAGTTACTCGGGGGGGCCCAGCGGGCAGTACTTC
V: TRBV6-5
size: -
length: 14
J: TRBJ2-7
D: -

CDR3: CASSQGGSAETQYF
DNA: TGCGCCAGCAGCCAAGGGGGCAGCGCAGAGACCCAGTACTTC
V: TRBV4-3
size: -
length: 14
J: TRBJ2-5
D: -

CDR3: CASSLGTGAREQYF
DNA: TGTGCCAGCAGCCTTGGGACAGGGGCCCGCGAGCAGTACTTC
V: TRBV14
size: -
length: 14
J: TRBJ2-7
D: TRBD1

CDR3: CASSKGLAGGPADTQYF
DNA: TGTGCCAGCAGCAAGGGACTAGCGGGGGGGCCTGCAGATACGCAGTATTTT
V: TRBV9
size: -
length: 17
J: TRBJ2-3
D: TRBD2

CDR3: CASSAGQETQYF
DNA: TGTGCCAGCAGCGCGGGGCAAGAGACCCAGTACTTC
V: TRBV11-3
size: medium-sized
length: 12
J: TRBJ2-5
D: -

CDR3: CAISESPSLAGANTGELFF
DNA: TGTGCCATCAGTGAGTCCCCTTCACTAGCGGGAGCGAACACCGGGGAGCTGTTTTTT
V: TRBV10-3
size: -
length: 19
J: TRBJ2-2
D: TRBD2

CDR3: CASSQSTGRRNTEAFF
DNA: TGTGCCAGCAGTCAGTCCACCGGACGTCGGAACACTGAAGCTTTCTTT
V: TRBV28
size: -
length: 16
J: TRBJ1-1
D: -

CDR3: CASSDRGANNQPQHF
DNA: TGTGCCAGCAGTGACAGGGGCGCTAACAATCAGCCCCAGCATTTT
V: TRBV2
size: -
length: 15
J: TRBJ1-5
D: -

CDR3: CASSYDQAGRSYTF
DNA: TGTGCCAGCAGTTACGACCAGGCAGGGCGAAGCTACACCTTC
V: TRBV6-2/TRBV6-3
size: few
length: 14
J: TRBJ1-2
D: -

CDR3: CASSFWERTGELFF
DNA: TGTGCCAGCAGCTTCTGGGAACGCACCGGGGAGCTGTTTTTT
V: TRBV7-8
size: -
length: 14
J: TRBJ2-2
D: -

CDR3: CASRGPGGTGELFF
DNA: TGTGCCAGCAGGGGGCCAGGGGGCACAGGGGAGCTGTTTTTT
V: TRBV5-6
size: -
length: 14
J: TRBJ2-2
D: TRBD1

CDR3: CSVFRYNEQFF
DNA: TGCAGCGTTTTCAGATACAATGAGCAGTTCTTC
V: TRBV29-1
size: -
length: 11
J: TRBJ2-1
D: -

CDR3: CASSERNRRTSGTQETQYF
DNA: TGTGCCAGCAGTGAAAGGAACAGACGGACTAGCGGGACCCAAGAGACCCAGTACTTC
V: TRBV2
size: -
length: 19
J: TRBJ2-5
D: TRBD2

CDR3: CASSQGDFAYEQYF
DNA: TGTGCCAGCAGCCAAGGAGACTTTGCCTACGAGCAGTACTTC
V: TRBV4-2
size: -
length: 14
J: TRBJ2-7
D: -

CDR3: CATSDGPYEQYF
DNA: TGTGCCACCAGTGACGGGCCCTACGAGCAGTACTTC
V: TRBV24-1
size: few
length: 12
J: TRBJ2-7
D: -

CDR3: CASRRDSSATYEQYF
DNA: TGCGCCAGCAGGCGGGACAGCTCCGCCACCTACGAGCAGTACTTC
V: TRBV5-1
size: -
length: 15
J: TRBJ2-7
D: -

CDR3: CASIQRGSTDTQYF
DNA: TGCGCCAGCATCCAGCGGGGTAGCACAGATACGCAGTATTTT
V: TRBV10-2
size: -
length: 14
J: TRBJ2-3
D: TRBD2

CDR3: CASSSRREGASYNEQFF
DNA: TGTGCCAGCAGCTCTCGTCGGGAGGGGGCCTCCTACAATGAGCAGTTCTTC
V: TRBV7-8
size: -
length: 17
J: TRBJ2-1
D: -

CDR3: CASSFSGGAGVETQYF
DNA: TGTGCCAGCAGTTTTAGCGGGGGGGCCGGAGTGGAGACCCAGTACTTC
V: TRBV12-3/TRBV12-4
size: once
length: 16
J: TRBJ2-5
D: TRBD2

CDR3: CASIPAGSHEQYF
DNA: TGTGCCAGCATACCGGCAGGGTCCCACGAGCAGTACTTC
V: TRBV6-2/TRBV6-3
size: -
length: 13
J: TRBJ2-7
D: -

CDR3: CASSQEGGLWAYGYTF
DNA: TGTGCCAGCAGCCAAGAAGGAGGGTTATGGGCCTATGGCTACACCTTC
V: TRBV4-2
size: -
length: 16
J: TRBJ1-2
D: -

CDR3: CATSDPTRAQYF
DNA: TGTGCCACCAGTGACCCCACTAGGGCCCAGTACTTC
V: TRBV24-1
size: -
length: 12
J: TRBJ2-5
D: -

CDR3: CASIPGLETLDTQYF
DNA: TGTGCCAGCATCCCGGGACTAGAGACTCTAGATACGCAGTATTTT
V: TRBV7-9
size: few
length: 15
J: TRBJ2-3
D: TRBD2

CDR3: CASSQDATRGGNIQYF
DNA: TGTGCCAGCAGCCAAGACGCAACTAGGGGGGGAAACATTCAGTACTTC
V: TRBV4-2
size: -
length: 16
J: TRBJ2-4
D: -

CDR3: CASSPNFRDRRYQETQYF
DNA: TGTGCCAGCAGTCCAAATTTCCGGGACAGGAGGTACCAAGAGACCCAGTACTTC
V: TRBV5-4
size: -
length: 18
J: TRBJ2-5
D: TRBD1

CDR3: CASSYEGGHSYTF
DNA: TGTGCCAGCAGTTACGAGGGGGGACATAGCTACACCTTC
V: TRBV6-5
size: few
length: 13
J: TRBJ1-2
D: -

CDR3: CATRGQGETQYF
DNA: TGTGCCACCAGGGGTCAGGGGGAGACCCAGTACTTC
V: TRBV24-1
size: -
length: 12
J: TRBJ2-5
D: -